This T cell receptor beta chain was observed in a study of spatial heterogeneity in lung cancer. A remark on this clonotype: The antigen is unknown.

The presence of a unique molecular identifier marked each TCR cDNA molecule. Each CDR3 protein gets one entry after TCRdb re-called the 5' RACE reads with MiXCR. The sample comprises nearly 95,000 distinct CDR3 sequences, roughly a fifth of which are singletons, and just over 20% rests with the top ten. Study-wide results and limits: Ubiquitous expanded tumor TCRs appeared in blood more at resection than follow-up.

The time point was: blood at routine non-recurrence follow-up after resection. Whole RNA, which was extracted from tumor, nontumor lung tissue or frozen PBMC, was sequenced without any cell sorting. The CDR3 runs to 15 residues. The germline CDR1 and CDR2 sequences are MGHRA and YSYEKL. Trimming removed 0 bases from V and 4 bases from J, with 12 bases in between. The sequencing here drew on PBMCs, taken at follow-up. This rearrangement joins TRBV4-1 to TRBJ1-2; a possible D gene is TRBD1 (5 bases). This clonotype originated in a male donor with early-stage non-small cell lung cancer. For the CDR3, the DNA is TGCGCCAGCAGCCAAGACCCGCCTAGGGGCTATGGCTACACCTTC. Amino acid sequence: CASSQDPPRGYGYTF.